The entry below describes one TCR beta chain. Its antigen is still unknown. Germline V CDR1 and CDR2: DFQATT, SNEGSKA (reference sequence). The CDR3 sequence is 13 residues long. V was pared by 4 bases and J by 7 bases, with 16 bases between. This sample was included in a study of blood T cells in healthy people across ages. Looking at the study overall: The template switching approach captured approximately one barcoded beta molecule for every two T cells.

Overall study results and limits: It was not known whether donors were CMV positive (a possible confounder of expanded clonotype changes). Naive T cell percentage and TCR beta diversity correlated strongly.

Using a J-beta primer mix together with a sample-barcoded 5' primer, a second PCR was run for roughly 6 to 11 cycles. Sequencing yielded, for each sample, at least 2.5 million paired-end reads carrying CDR3. TCRdb passed the 5' RACE reads through MiXCR, listing each CDR3 protein once. The sample holds approximately 700,000 distinct CDR3 sequences, roughly 32% seen once. The rearrangement uses TRBV20-1 and TRBJ1-2; tentative D call: TRBD1 (5 bases). The source is an elderly woman in good health. Sequencing was carried out using blood. CDR3 nucleotide sequence: TGCAGTGCTACGCGTCCGGGGGGAGGTGGCTACACCTTC. It is translated as CSATRPGGGGYTF.